Sequencing of this TCR beta chain was carried out in a study of T cell changes during pregnancy in multiple sclerosis. Germline loops: CDR1 MNHNY, CDR2 SVGAGI (reference sequence). V gave up 2 bases and J gave up 7 bases, with 9 bases separating them. CDR3 size: 13 residues. Clones were sequenced by immunoSEQ multiplex PCR, and TCRdb holds only the in-frame ones, with some missing. The sample lists about 89,000 clones, 94% occurring once. The V call is TRBV6-6, the J call TRBJ2-1, with a possible D match to TRBD2 (6 bases). This specimen was peripheral blood, taken after pregnancy. The TCR was taken from a female donor in good health, enrolled as a control in a pregnancy study. CDR3 DNA sequence: TGTGCCAGCAGTTACGGGGAGGAGAATGAGCAGTTCTTC. Translated: CASSYGEENEQFF.